This T cell receptor (beta chain) was sequenced for a study of blood T cell repertoires in COVID-19. Study at large: Material from acute and convalescent COVID-19 was sourced from the United States, Italy and Spain.

For recovered donors of Cohort 3, there were two negative PCRs, clearance, or symptom resolution. Only in-frame clones appear in the TCRdb table, and some are missing; sequencing was by immunoSEQ multiplex PCR. In the table there are approximately 330,000 clones, around nine tenths of which are singletons. The germline CDR1 and CDR2 sequences are SQVTM and ANQGSEA. V lost 2 bases, J lost 5 bases, and 5 bases lay in between. This CDR3 is built from 11 residues. The clonotype originates from a young woman who had recovered from COVID-19. This chain joins TRBV29-1 and TRBJ2-3; D is uncertain. Sample: PBMCs or T cells enriched from blood (not recorded which). This CDR3 is CSVERVDTQYF. The CDR3 coding sequence is TGCAGCGTTGAACGGGTAGATACGCAGTATTTT.